The sequence of this TCR beta chain was determined in a study of blood T cells in healthy people across ages. Sample-barcoded 5' priming and a J-beta primer mix drove a second PCR of about 6 to 12 cycles. TCRdb processed the 5' RACE reads anew with MiXCR; each CDR3 protein has one entry. Seen here are about 800,000 distinct CDR3 sequences, around 25% observed once, and the top ten hold roughly 3.8%. Each sample yielded at least 5.5 micrograms of PBMC total RNA. Trimming removed 6 bases from V and 6 bases from J, with 24 bases in between. The CDR3 runs 16 residues. From germline, CDR1 is MDHEN and CDR2 SYDVKM. The data were also submitted as part of a second study, on T cells of mothers and their children.

The sequence was obtained from a boy under 18 in good health. The source material was blood. This sequence joins TRBV28 and TRBJ2-7, with a possible D match to TRBD1 (6 bases). CDR3 region: CASSPNLQGSLSEQYF. Written as DNA, the CDR3 is TGTGCCAGCAGCCCAAACCTACAGGGTTCCCTAAGCGAGCAGTACTTC.